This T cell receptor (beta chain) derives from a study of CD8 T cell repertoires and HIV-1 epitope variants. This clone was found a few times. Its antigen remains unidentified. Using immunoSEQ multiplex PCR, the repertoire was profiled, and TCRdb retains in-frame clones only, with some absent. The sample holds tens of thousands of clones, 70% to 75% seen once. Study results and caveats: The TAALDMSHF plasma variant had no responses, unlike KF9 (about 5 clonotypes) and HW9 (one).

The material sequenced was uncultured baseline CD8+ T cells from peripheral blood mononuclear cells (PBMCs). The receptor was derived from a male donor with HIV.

The CDR3 bases are TGTGCCAGCAGTTACTCGACCGACGGGACTGAAGCTTTCTTT. As protein: CASSYSTDGTEAFF. V gene TRBV6-6 combines with J gene TRBJ1-1; D gene ambiguous. V was cut by 0 bases and J by 5 bases, with 10 bases left in between. In germline, CDR1 is MNHNY, CDR2 SVGAGI (reference sequence). The CDR3 has 14 residues.